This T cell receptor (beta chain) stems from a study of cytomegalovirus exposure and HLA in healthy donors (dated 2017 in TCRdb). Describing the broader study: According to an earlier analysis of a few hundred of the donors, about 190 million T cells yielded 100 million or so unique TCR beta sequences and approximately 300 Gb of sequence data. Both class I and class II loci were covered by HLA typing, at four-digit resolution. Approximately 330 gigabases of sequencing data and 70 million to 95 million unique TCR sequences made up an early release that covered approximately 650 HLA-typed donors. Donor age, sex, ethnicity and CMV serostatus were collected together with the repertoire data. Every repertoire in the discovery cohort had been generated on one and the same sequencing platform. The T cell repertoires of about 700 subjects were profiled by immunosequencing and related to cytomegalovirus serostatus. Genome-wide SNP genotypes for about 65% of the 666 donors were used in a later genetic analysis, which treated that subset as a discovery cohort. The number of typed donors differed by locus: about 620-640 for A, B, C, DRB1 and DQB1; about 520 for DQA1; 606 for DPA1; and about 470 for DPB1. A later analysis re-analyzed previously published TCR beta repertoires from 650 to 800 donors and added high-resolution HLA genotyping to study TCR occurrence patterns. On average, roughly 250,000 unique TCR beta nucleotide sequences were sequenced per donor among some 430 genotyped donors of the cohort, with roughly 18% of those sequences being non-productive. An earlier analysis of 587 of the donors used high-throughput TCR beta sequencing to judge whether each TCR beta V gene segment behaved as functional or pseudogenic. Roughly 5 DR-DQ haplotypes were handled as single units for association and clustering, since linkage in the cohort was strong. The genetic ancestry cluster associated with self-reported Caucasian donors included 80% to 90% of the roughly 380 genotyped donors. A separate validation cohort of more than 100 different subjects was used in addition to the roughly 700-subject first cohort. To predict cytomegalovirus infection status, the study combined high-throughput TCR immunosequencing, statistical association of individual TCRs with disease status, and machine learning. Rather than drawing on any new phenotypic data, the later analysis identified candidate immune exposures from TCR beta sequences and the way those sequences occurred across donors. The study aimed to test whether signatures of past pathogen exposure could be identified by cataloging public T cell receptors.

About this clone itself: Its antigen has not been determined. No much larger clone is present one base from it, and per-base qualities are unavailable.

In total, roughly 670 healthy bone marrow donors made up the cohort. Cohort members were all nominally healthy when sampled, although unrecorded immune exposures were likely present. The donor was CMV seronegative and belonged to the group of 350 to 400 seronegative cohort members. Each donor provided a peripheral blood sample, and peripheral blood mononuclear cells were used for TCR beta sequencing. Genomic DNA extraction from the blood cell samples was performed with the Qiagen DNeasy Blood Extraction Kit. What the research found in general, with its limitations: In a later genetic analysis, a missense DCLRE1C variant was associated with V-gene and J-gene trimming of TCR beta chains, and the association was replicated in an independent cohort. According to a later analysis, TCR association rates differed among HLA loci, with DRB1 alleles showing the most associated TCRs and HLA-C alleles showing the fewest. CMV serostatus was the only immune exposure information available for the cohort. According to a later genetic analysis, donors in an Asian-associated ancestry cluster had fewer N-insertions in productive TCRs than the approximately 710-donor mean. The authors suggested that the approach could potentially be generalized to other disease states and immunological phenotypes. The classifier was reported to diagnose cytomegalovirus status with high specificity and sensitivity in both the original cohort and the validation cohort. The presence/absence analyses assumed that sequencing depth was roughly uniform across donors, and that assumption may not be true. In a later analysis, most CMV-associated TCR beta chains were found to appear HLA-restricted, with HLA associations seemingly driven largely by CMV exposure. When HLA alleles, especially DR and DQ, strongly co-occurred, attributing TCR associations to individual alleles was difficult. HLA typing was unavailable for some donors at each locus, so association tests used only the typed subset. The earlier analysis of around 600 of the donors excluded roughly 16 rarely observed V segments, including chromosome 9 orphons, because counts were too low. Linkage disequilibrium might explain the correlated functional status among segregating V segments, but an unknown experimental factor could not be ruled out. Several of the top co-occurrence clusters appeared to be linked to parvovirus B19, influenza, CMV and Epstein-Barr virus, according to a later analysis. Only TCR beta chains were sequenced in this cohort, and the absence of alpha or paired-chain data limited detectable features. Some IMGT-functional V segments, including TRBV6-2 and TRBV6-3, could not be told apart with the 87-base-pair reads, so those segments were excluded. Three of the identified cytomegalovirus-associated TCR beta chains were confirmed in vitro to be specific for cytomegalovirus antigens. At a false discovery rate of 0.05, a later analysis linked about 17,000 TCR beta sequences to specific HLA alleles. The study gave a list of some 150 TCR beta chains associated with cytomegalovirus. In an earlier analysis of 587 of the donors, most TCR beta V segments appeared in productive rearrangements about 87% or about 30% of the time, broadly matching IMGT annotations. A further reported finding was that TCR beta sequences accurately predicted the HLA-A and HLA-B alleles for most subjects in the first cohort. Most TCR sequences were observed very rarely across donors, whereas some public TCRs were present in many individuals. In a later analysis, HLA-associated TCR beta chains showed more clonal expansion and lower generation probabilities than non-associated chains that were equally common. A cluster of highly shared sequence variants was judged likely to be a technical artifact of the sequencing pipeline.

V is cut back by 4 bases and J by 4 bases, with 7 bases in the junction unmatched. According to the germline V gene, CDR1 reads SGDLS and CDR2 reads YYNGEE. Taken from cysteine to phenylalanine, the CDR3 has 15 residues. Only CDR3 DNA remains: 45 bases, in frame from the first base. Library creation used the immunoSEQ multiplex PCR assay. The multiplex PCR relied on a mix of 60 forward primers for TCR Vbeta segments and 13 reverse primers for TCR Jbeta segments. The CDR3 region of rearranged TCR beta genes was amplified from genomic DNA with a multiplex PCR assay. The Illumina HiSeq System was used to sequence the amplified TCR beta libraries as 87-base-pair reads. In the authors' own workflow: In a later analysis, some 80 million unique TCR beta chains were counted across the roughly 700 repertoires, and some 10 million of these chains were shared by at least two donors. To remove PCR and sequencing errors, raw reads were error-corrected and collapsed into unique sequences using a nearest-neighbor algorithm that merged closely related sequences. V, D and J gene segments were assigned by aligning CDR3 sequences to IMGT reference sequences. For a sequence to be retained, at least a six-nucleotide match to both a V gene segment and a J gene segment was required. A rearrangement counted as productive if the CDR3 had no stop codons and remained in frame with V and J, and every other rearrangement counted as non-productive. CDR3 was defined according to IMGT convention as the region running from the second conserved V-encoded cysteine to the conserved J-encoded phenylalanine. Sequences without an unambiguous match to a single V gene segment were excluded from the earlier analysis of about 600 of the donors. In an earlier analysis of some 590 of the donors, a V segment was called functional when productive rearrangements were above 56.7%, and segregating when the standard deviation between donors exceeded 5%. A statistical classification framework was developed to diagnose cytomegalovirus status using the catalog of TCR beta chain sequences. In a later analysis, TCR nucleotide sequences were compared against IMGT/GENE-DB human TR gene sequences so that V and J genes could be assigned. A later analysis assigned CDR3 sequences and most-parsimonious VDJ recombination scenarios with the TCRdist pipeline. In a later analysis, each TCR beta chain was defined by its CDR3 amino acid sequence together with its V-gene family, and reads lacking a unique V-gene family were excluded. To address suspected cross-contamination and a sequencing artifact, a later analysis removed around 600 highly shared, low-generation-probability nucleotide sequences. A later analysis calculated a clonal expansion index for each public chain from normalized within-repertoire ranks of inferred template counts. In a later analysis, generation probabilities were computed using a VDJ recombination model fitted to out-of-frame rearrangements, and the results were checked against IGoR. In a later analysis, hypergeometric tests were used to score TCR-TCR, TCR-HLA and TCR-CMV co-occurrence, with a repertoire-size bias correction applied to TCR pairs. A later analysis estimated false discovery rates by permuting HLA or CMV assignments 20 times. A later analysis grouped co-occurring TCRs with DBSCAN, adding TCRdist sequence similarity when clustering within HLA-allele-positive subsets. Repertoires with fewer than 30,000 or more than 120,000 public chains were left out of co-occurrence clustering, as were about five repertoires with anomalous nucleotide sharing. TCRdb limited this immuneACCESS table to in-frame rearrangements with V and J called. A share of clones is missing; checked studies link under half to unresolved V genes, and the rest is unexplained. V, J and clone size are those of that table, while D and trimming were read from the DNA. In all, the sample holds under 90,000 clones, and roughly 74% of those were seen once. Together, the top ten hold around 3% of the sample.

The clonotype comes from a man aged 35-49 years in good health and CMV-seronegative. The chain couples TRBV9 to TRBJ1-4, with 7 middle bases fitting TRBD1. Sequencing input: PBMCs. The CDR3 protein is CASSLGTAFNEKLFF. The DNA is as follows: TGTGCCAGCAGCCTTGGGACAGCCTTTAATGAAAAACTGTTTTTT.